This T cell receptor beta chain appears in the sequencing data of a study of blood T cell repertoires in COVID-19. Study in general: COVID-19 samples collected from the United States, Italy and Spain covered acute and convalescent phases. PBMCs, B-cell-depleted T cells, or T cells were the source of the cDNA or gDNA that made up the material.

The junction had 8 bases not matched to a gene; V was cut back by 5 bases and J by 7 bases. Germline V lookup: CDR1 SGHNT, CDR2 YYREEE (reference sequence). The CDR3 length is 15 residues. Method: immunoSEQ multiplex PCR; TCRdb's copy keeps in-frame clones and lacks some. The top ten hold roughly 24% of the sample, which has 150,000 to 200,000 clones, less than 90% seen once. This TCR was sampled from a man between 60 and 75 years old with acute or convalescent COVID-19. J is TRBJ2-1 and V is TRBV5-4; 11 bases are shared with TRBD2. Sequenced sample: peripheral blood. CDR3 nucleotide sequence: TGTGCCAGCAGTAGCGGGGGGGCCATCCAGAATGAGCAGTTCTTC. It specifies CASSSGGAIQNEQFF. The entire variable domain, with the rest obtained from reference TRBV5-4 and TRBJ2-1, is as follows: ETGVTQSPTHLIKTRGQQVTLRCSSQSGHNTVSWYQQALGQGPQFIFQYYREEENGRGNFPPRFSGLQFPNYSSELNVNALELDDSALYLCASSSGGAIQNEQFFGPGTRLTVL.